The 32 T cell receptor beta chains listed next were all sequenced from one sample in a study of molecular identifiers for immune sequencing clone quantification. Each CDR3 protein is one row after TCRdb ran MiXCR on the PCR reads. The sample lists some 70,000 distinct CDR3 sequences, approximately 18% occurring once. Sequenced input: naive CD8+ T cells from blood, with Jurkat cell RNA spiked in. Subset described: FACS-sorted CD8+CD4-CCR7+CD45RA+ naive T cells. The receptors here all came from a human donor in good health. Some libraries in this study had Jurkat cell RNA spiked in.

In its sample, this clonotype was seen many times. The J gene is TRBJ1-5, the V gene TRBV7-2; D gene ambiguous. The V end lost 3 bases, the J end lost 1 base, and 10 bases lay between the germline ends. The CDR3 loop spans 15 amino acids. The V gene's germline CDR1 is SGHTA and CDR2 FQGNSA. CDR3 in amino acids: CASSFRFLSNQPQHF. The CDR3 coding sequence is TGTGCCAGCAGCTTTAGGTTTTTGAGCAATCAGCCCCAGCATTTT.

In its sample, this clonotype was seen many times. J is TRBJ2-5 and V is TRBV27, with 10 nucleotides matching TRBD1. The CDR3 has 18 amino acids. Germline lookup yields CDR1 MNHEY and CDR2 SMNVEV (reference sequence). The V segment lost 3 bases and the J segment 0 bases; nucleotides outside the gene matches: 10. The CDR3 protein is CASSLAPVGQGDQETQYF. The CDR3 DNA follows: TGTGCCAGCAGTTTGGCCCCCGTAGGACAGGGGGACCAAGAGACCCAGTACTTC.

As concerns this clonotype: This may come from a read error, since a much larger clone is one base off. The V call is TRBV7-6, the J call TRBJ1-4, with a tentative D call TRBD1 (5 bases). Germline values: CDR1 SGHVS, CDR2 FNYEAQ. This CDR3 contains 13 residues. CDR3 region: CASSSRDVEKLSF. CDR3 DNA sequence: TGTGCCAGCTCGTCTCGGGACGTTGAAAAACTGTCTTTT. Combining the CDR3 with reference TRBV7-6 and TRBJ1-4 gives the whole variable domain GAGVSQSPRYKVTKRGQDVALRCDPISGHVSLYWYRQALGQGPEFLTYFNYEAQQDKSGLPNDRFSAERPEGSISTLTIQRTEQRDSAMYRCASSSRDVEKLSFGSGTQLSVL.

Comments on this clonotype: This may come from a read error, since a much larger clone is one base off. V is TRBV30 and J is TRBJ2-7; D gene ambiguous. The CDR3 totals 12 residues. Looked up from germline, CDR1 is GTSNPN and CDR2 is SVGIG (reference sequence). CDR3 nucleotides: TGTGCCTGGAGTGGGCCCGGGTACGAGCGGTACTTC. Translated, it gives CAWSGPGYERYF.

The table lists this clonotype with many counts. The chain recombines TRBV28 with TRBJ2-5; 7 bases fit TRBD2. With V trimmed by 8 bases and J by 4 bases, 10 bases remained unmatched. This CDR3 has 14 amino acids. Germline-derived CDR1 and CDR2 are MDHEN and SYDVKM. CDR3 nucleotides: TGTGCCAGCCTGCCGGGGGGTCGCCCAGAGACCCAGTACTTC. Translated, it gives CASLPGGRPETQYF.

This clonotype was seen many times. The CDR3 DNA reads TGTGCCAGTAGTACCGGGACAGGGCTCCAACAGGACCAGCCCCAGCATTTT. Its translation: CASSTGTGLQQDQPQHF. The chain is built from TRBV19 and TRBJ1-5; the match to TRBD1 covers 9 bases. Germline V lookup: CDR1 LNHDA, CDR2 SQIVND (reference sequence). The V segment lost 4 bases and the J segment 7 bases; nucleotides outside the gene matches: 14. This CDR3 is 17 amino acids long. The entire variable domain, with the rest obtained from reference TRBV19 and TRBJ1-5, is as follows: DGGITQSPKYLFRKEGQNVTLSCEQNLNHDAMYWYRQDPGQGLRLIYYSQIVNDFQKGDIAEGYSVSREKKESFPLTVTSAQKNPTAFYLCASSTGTGLQQDQPQHFGDGTRLSIL.

This clonotype has a count of ten or more. The chain couples TRBV5-1 to TRBJ1-1, with D hard to call. V was trimmed by 1 base and J by 0 bases, leaving 7 bases between them. Germline V lookup: CDR1 SGHRS, CDR2 YFSETQ. The CDR3 has 14 amino acids. The CDR3 nucleotides read TGCGCCAGCAGCTTGTTTGAGGTGAACACTGAAGCTTTCTTT. This gives the protein CASSLFEVNTEAFF.

The V and J genes are TRBV5-3 and TRBJ2-7; 9 bases are shared with TRBD2. TRBV5-3 is reported as an ORF; its role is uncertain. The CDR3 length is 17 residues. Unmatched junction bases numbered 20, after V lost 8 bases and J lost 5 bases. CDR3: CASSQNMVAGVVDEQYF. In DNA form, the CDR3 reads TGTGCCAGCAGCCAGAACATGGTAGCGGGAGTTGTGGACGAGCAGTACTTC.

With regard to this clonotype: A much more abundant neighbour one base away suggests this may be a read error. In DNA form, the CDR3 reads TGCAGCGTTGAAGATCTTGGACAGGGGTCCTACAATGAGCAGCTCTTC. This translates into CSVEDLGQGSYNEQLF. The chain uses TRBV29-1 and TRBJ2-1; 9 nucleotides match TRBD1. CDR1 SQVTM and CDR2 ANQGSEA come from the germline V gene. The CDR3 consists of 16 residues.

This clonotype was seen ten or more times. V is TRBV7-2 and J is TRBJ1-5; no clear D. Per the germline V gene, CDR1 is SGHTA and CDR2 is FQGNSA. The CDR3 spans 12 residues. V was shortened by 2 bases and J by 5 bases, with 4 bases between the two germline ends. The CDR3 DNA reads as TGTGCCAGCAGCTTAATGGATCAGCCCCAGCATTTT. It encodes CASSLMDQPQHF. The whole variable domain, filled in from reference TRBV7-2 and TRBJ1-5, reads GAGVSQSPSNKVTEKGKDVELRCDPISGHTALYWYRQSLGQGLEFLIYFQGNSAPDKSGLPSDRFSAERTGGSVSTLTIQRTQQEDSAVYLCASSLMDQPQHFGDGTRLSIL.

This clonotype was observed many times. This sequence joins TRBV6-2 or TRBV6-3 and TRBJ1-5, with D tentatively TRBD1 (6 bases). From germline, CDR1 is MNHEY and CDR2 SVGEGT. The V gene lost 0 bases and the J gene lost 4 bases, with 10 bases spanning the gap. The CDR3 loop spans 15 amino acids. CDR3 sequence reads: CASSYSPGANQPQHF. The CDR3 DNA is TGTGCCAGCAGTTACTCGCCAGGGGCTAATCAGCCCCAGCATTTT.

For this clonotype: Since a much larger clone is just one base distant, this may be a read error. The rearrangement uses TRBV20-1 and TRBJ2-7; TRBD1 is a possible D gene (6 bases). The CDR3 extends over 15 amino acids. The germline CDR1 and CDR2 sequences are DFQATT and SNEGSKA (reference sequence). This CDR3 is CSAGDIVQGSYEQYF. In DNA form, the CDR3 reads TGCAGTGCTGGAGATATTGTACAGGGTTCCTACGAGCAGTACTTC.

As for this clonotype: This may come from a read error, since a much larger clone is one base off. The rearrangement joins TRBV20-1 to TRBJ2-1; 8 nucleotides align to TRBD1. Germline V lookup: CDR1 DFQATT, CDR2 SNEGSKA (reference sequence). CDR3 length: 14 amino acids. In nucleotides, the CDR3 is TGCAGTGCGTCGGGACAGGTCAGCTACAATGGGCAGTTCTTC. It specifies CSASGQVSYNGQFF.

The rearrangement uses TRBV6-1 and TRBJ2-4; a weak D match, TRBD1 (7 bases). The V end was cut by 3 bases, the J end by 1 base, with 22 bases between. The germline CDR1 and CDR2 sequences are MNHNS and SASEGT. This CDR3 has 19 residues. CDR3 amino acids: CASSDVSRGVIFAKNIQYF. CDR3 coding DNA: TGTGCCAGCAGTGATGTAAGCAGGGGGGTTATTTTTGCCAAAAACATTCAGTACTTC.

In this sample, this clonotype turned up many times. The chain employs TRBV6-1 and TRBJ1-1, with D perhaps matching TRBD1 (6 bases). The germline V gene has CDR1 MNHNS and CDR2 SASEGT. Trimming cost V 11 bases and J 11 bases, with 21 bases left between them. The CDR3 extends over 12 amino acids. CDR3 loop: CAAIQGAKVAFF. The DNA of the CDR3 is TGTGCCGCCATACAGGGCGCCAAGGTCGCTTTCTTT.

This clonotype showed up many times. CDR3 amino acids: CSAYETSGLMLAKNIQYF. CDR3 nucleotides: TGCAGTGCCTATGAGACTAGCGGGCTAATGTTAGCCAAAAACATTCAGTACTTC. This chain joins TRBV20-1 and TRBJ2-4; 10 bases map to TRBD2. Germline assignment: CDR1 DFQATT and CDR2 SNEGSKA (reference sequence). The CDR3 contains 18 residues. Germline trimming cut 6 bases from V and 0 bases from J; bases unmatched to any gene: 14.

The sample holds a few counts of this clonotype. A much more abundant neighbour one base away suggests this may be a read error. V gene TRBV5-3 combines with J gene TRBJ2-7; 11 bases are shared with TRBD1. TRBV5-3 is an ORF, and what it does is uncertain. This CDR3 region has 15 residues. The V segment lost 8 bases and the J segment 3 bases; nucleotides outside the gene matches: 10. CDR3 sequence reads: CASSPGTGGLYEQYF. The CDR3 DNA follows: TGTGCCAGCAGCCCCGGGACAGGGGGACTCTACGAGCAGTACTTC.

Many counts were recorded for this clonotype. The rearrangement links TRBV11-2 to TRBJ2-3, with 9 bases aligning to TRBD2. The CDR3 covers 20 residues. The V and J ends lost 0 bases and 1 base, in that order; junction bases with no gene match: 14. Germline V gene sequence: CDR1 SGHAT, CDR2 FQNNGV. The CDR3 DNA follows: TGTGCCAGCAGCTTAGATCTTCTAGCGGGGATCCTGGGAGGCACAGATACGCAGTATTTT. It is translated as CASSLDLLAGILGGTDTQYF.

This clonotype appeared a single time. A much larger clone sits a single nucleotide away, making a read error possible. The V gene is TRBV7-6, the J gene TRBJ2-7, with D uncertain. The CDR3 sequence is 13 residues long. Germline V CDR1 and CDR2: SGHVS, FNYEAQ. CDR3: CTSSLWAENEQYF. CDR3 sequence (DNA): TGTACCAGCAGCTTATGGGCAGAGAACGAGCAGTACTTC.

This clonotype was counted at least ten times. The CDR3: CASSLTQGLARTGELFF. The DNA of the CDR3 is TGTGCCAGCAGCCTCACACAGGGACTAGCGCGAACCGGGGAGCTGTTTTTT. The chain combines TRBV14 with TRBJ2-2, with 10 bases fitting TRBD2. The CDR3 totals 17 residues. Germline lookup yields CDR1 SGHDN and CDR2 FVKESK. Trimming took 4 bases from V and 5 from J; bases not matched to a gene: 10.

V and J are TRBV20-1 and TRBJ2-1; D call uncertain. The CDR3 length is 16 residues. Looked up from germline, CDR1 is DFQATT and CDR2 is SNEGSKA (reference sequence). Trimming shortened V by 5 bases and J by 2 bases, and 19 bases separated the two germline ends. CDR3 coding DNA: TGCAGTGCTTATTACCGACCCGTAAGCACCTACAATGAGCAGTTCTTC. Its protein product is CSAYYRPVSTYNEQFF.

This rearrangement joins TRBV29-1 to TRBJ2-7; D unresolved. The CDR3 contains 15 residues. Germline V gene data show CDR1 as SQVTM and CDR2 as ANQGSEA. Trimming removed 6 bases at V and 3 bases at J, with 21 bases between. The CDR3: CSVGSVRGVGYEQYF. The CDR3, as DNA: TGCAGCGTCGGCAGCGTTCGCGGTGTAGGCTACGAGCAGTACTTC.

This clonotype occurred many times. The chain joins TRBV29-1 to TRBJ2-3; tentative D call: TRBD2 (5 bases). CDR3 length: 12 amino acids. The V gene lost 7 bases and the J gene lost 0 bases, with 8 bases spanning the gap. The germline V gene encodes CDR1 SQVTM and CDR2 ANQGSEA. DNA of the CDR3: TGCAGCGCTGAGGGTAGCACAGATACGCAGTATTTT. Protein sequence: CSAEGSTDTQYF.

This clonotype has ten or more counts. The V and J genes are TRBV4-3 and TRBJ2-7; tentative D call: TRBD1 (6 bases). The V gene lost 1 base and the J gene lost 2 bases, with 9 bases spanning the gap. Germline lookup yields CDR1 LGHNA and CDR2 YSLEER. This CDR3 spans 14 amino acids. The CDR3 DNA reads as TGCGCCAGCAGCCAAGGGACAGACACCTACGAGCAGTACTTC. Its protein is CASSQGTDTYEQYF.

On this clonotype: A single base separates this from a much larger clone, so it may be a read error. The chain recombines TRBV3-1 with TRBJ2-5, with D possibly matching TRBD2 (5 bases). Trimming stripped 4 bases from V and 5 bases from J, with 11 bases between. The CDR3 is made up of 13 amino acids. Germline V gene lookup returns CDR1 LGHDT and CDR2 YNNKEL (reference sequence). As DNA, the CDR3 is TGTGCCAGCAGCCGAGGGTTCGGCGAGACCCAGTACTTC. Encoded protein: CASSRGFGETQYF.

This clonotype has ten or more counts. The DNA for the CDR3 is TGTGCCATTCATACAGGGGACGTTCGCTATGGCTACACCTTC. It translates to CAIHTGDVRYGYTF. The rearrangement uses TRBV24-1 and TRBJ1-2; 7 positions match TRBD1. The ends lost 11 bases at V and 4 bases at J; junction bases unmatched: 12. CDR1 is KGHDR and CDR2 is SFDVKD in the germline V gene. CDR3 length: 14 amino acids.

This clonotype was seen more than once but under ten times. The V and J genes are TRBV11-2 and TRBJ2-7; 8 bases match TRBD2. V dropped 4 bases and J dropped 0; count of bases not matched to a gene: 5. This CDR3 is built from 15 residues. Germline CDR1 is SGHAT and CDR2 is FQNNGV. CDR3 coding DNA: TGTGCCAGCAGCTACGGGAGGGCCAGCTCCTACGAGCAGTACTTC. Its translation: CASSYGRASSYEQYF.

This clonotype was seen at least ten times. V gene TRBV11-2 combines with J gene TRBJ2-5; 8 bases are a match to TRBD2. The CDR3 sequence is 16 residues long. CDR1 is SGHAT, CDR2 FQNNGV, per germline. Losses at the gene ends were 3 bases for V and 5 bases for J; bases not matched to a gene: 11. CDR3 sequence (DNA): TGTGCCAGCAGCTTTCCCGACCGGGAGGGGCAGGAGACCCAGTACTTC. This sequence encodes CASSFPDREGQETQYF.

The rearrangement uses TRBV7-8 and TRBJ2-7, with a possible D match to TRBD2 (7 bases). The CDR3 extends over 15 amino acids. The V end lost 3 bases, the J end lost 4 bases, and 16 bases lay between the germline ends. From germline, CDR1 is SGHVS and CDR2 FQNEAQ. CDR3 protein: CASSFQGGGDYEQYF. The CDR3 DNA reads as TGTGCCAGCAGCTTCCAGGGAGGGGGGGATTACGAGCAGTACTTC.

In its sample, this clonotype was seen many times. This sequence joins TRBV7-9 and TRBJ2-1; 8 bases fit TRBD2. Germline V gene data show CDR1 as SEHNR and CDR2 as FQNEAQ (reference sequence). V shed 7 bases, J shed 10 bases, and the junction held 12 bases outside the gene matches. The CDR3 length is 14 residues. CDR3 loop: CASISGSSPIEQFF. Written as DNA, the CDR3 is TGTGCCAGCATCAGCGGGAGCAGCCCTATCGAGCAGTTCTTC.

This clonotype came up many times. V gene TRBV6-2 or TRBV6-3 combines with J gene TRBJ2-2; 8 positions agree with TRBD2. V trimming: 2 bases; J trimming: 3 bases; junction bases outside the gene matches: 8. CDR3 length equals 17 residues. Germline V lookup: CDR1 MNHEY, CDR2 SVGEGT. The CDR3 DNA reads TGTGCCAGCAGTTACCACCGGGAGGGCCTGGACACCGGGGAGCTGTTTTTT. It is translated as CASSYHREGLDTGELFF.

This clonotype was picked up many times. The rearrangement uses TRBV25-1 and TRBJ1-1; tentative D call: TRBD1 (5 bases). The length of the CDR3 is 14 residues. Trimming removed 8 bases at V and 7 bases at J, with 20 bases between. Germline-derived CDR1 and CDR2 are MGHDK and SYGVNS. CDR3 loop: CASGPGGTVSEAFF. CDR3 coding DNA: TGTGCCAGCGGACCAGGCGGGACGGTTAGTGAAGCTTTCTTT.